Below are 12 T cell receptor beta chains sequenced from a single sample in a study of T-cell reconstitution after alpha-beta-depleted transplantation in children. It was with unique molecular identifiers that the TCRbeta library was prepared. TCRdb re-analysed the PCR reads in MiXCR, keeping a single row per CDR3 protein. Here the sample spans 150,000 to 200,000 distinct CDR3 sequences, 6.3% being singletons. The material was PBMCs, obtained before TCRalphabeta/CD19-depleted stem cell transplant. The receptors derive from a girl in the first two years of life with combined immunodeficiency, due to receive a stem cell transplant.

This clonotype was counted at least ten times. V usage is TRBV7-9 and J usage is TRBJ2-7; TRBD1 or TRBD2 may be the D gene (5 bases each). This CDR3 has 13 amino acids. In germline, CDR1 is SEHNR, CDR2 FQNEAQ (reference sequence). V was pared by 1 base and J by 5 bases, with 9 bases between. CDR3 DNA sequence: TGTGCCAGCAGCTTAGGAGGGGCGAACGAGCAGTACTTC. It translates to CASSLGGANEQYF. The whole variable domain, filled in from reference TRBV7-9 and TRBJ2-7, reads DTGVSQNPRHKITKRGQNVTFRCDPISEHNRLYWYRQTLGQGPEFLTYFQNEAQLEKSRLLSDRFSAERPKGSFSTLEIQRTEQGDSAMYLCASSLGGANEQYFGPGTRLTVT.

This clonotype was counted ten times or more. The chain has TRBV6-2 or TRBV6-3 and TRBJ1-6; 9 positions agree with TRBD1. The CDR3 covers 14 residues. The germline CDR1 and CDR2 sequences are MNHEY and SVGEGT. The junction had 8 bases not matched to a gene; V was cut back by 10 bases and J by 7 bases. The CDR3 sequence: CATRPTGGNSPLHF. The CDR3 nucleotides are TGTGCCACCCGACCGACAGGGGGGAATTCACCCCTCCACTTT.

Ten or more counts support this clonotype. The chain joins TRBV15 to TRBJ1-5; D uncertain. The V gene's germline CDR1 is LNHNV and CDR2 YYDKDF (reference sequence). The CDR3 sequence is 14 residues long. Trimming shortened V by 0 bases and J by 5 bases, and 8 bases separated the two germline ends. CDR3 region: CATSRDTGDQPQHF. The DNA of the CDR3 is TGTGCCACCAGCAGAGATACCGGGGATCAGCCCCAGCATTTT.

This clonotype was seen many times. The chain is built from TRBV12-3 or TRBV12-4 and TRBJ2-7; either TRBD1 or TRBD2 may supply D (5 bases each). The V gene lost 6 bases and the J gene lost 7 bases, with 13 bases spanning the gap. This CDR3 comprises 12 residues. The CDR3 reads CASSRDLGEQYF. The CDR3 region has the DNA TGTGCCAGCAGCCGGGACCTGGGAGAGCAGTACTTC.

Many counts were recorded for this clonotype. In nucleotides, the CDR3 is TGTGCCAGCAGATCGTATAGCGGGGGCTCCTACAATGAGCAGTTCTTC. It encodes CASRSYSGGSYNEQFF. The chain recombines TRBV6-5 with TRBJ2-1; 9 nucleotides line up with TRBD2. After removal of 6 bases from V and 0 bases from J, the junction contained 6 bases not matched to a gene. This CDR3 is 16 amino acids long. Germline V gene sequence: CDR1 MNHEY, CDR2 SVGAGI.

This clonotype was counted many times. The V call is TRBV28, the J call TRBJ2-7; no reliable D call. CDR3 length equals 15 residues. The V and J ends lost 2 bases and 2 bases respectively, with 13 bases between them. The germline CDR1 and CDR2 sequences are MDHEN and SYDVKM. The CDR3 reads CASSLTPRLAYEQYF. The CDR3 DNA sequence: TGTGCCAGCAGTTTAACCCCCCGCCTTGCCTACGAGCAGTACTTC.

This clonotype was seen many times. The rearrangement links TRBV7-9 to TRBJ2-5; 7 bases fit TRBD2. The germline V gene has CDR1 SEHNR and CDR2 FQNEAQ (reference sequence). Unmatched junction bases numbered 5, after V lost 6 bases and J lost 4 bases. There are 13 residues in the CDR3. This CDR3 is CASSLSGGETQYF. The CDR3 DNA follows: TGTGCCAGCAGTCTCTCGGGGGGAGAGACCCAGTACTTC. The whole variable domain, remainder taken from reference TRBV7-9 and TRBJ2-5, is DTGVSQNPRHKITKRGQNVTFRCDPISEHNRLYWYRQTLGQGPEFLTYFQNEAQLEKSRLLSDRFSAERPKGSFSTLEIQRTEQGDSAMYLCASSLSGGETQYFGPGTRLLVL.

This chain joins TRBV7-7 and TRBJ2-2; TRBD1 matches at 9 bases. The germline CDR1 and CDR2 sequences are SSHAT and FNYEAQ (reference sequence). The CDR3 extends over 17 amino acids. The J segment lost 1 base and the V segment lost 2 bases, leaving 5 bases of the junction unmatched. In nucleotides, the CDR3 is TGTGCCAGCAGCTTATGGCCGGGACAGGGGAACACCGGGGAGCTGTTTTTT. Protein sequence: CASSLWPGQGNTGELFF.

This clonotype has a count of ten or more. This chain joins TRBV4-1 and TRBJ1-1; D is unresolved. This CDR3 is 16 amino acids long. Trimming shortened V by 4 bases and J by 1 base, and 16 bases separated the two germline ends. Germline loops: CDR1 MGHRA, CDR2 YSYEKL. In nucleotides, the CDR3 is TGCGCCAGCAGCCCCCCCCGGGAACGGTCGAACACTGAAGCTTTCTTT. As protein: CASSPPRERSNTEAFF.

This clonotype was detected ten times or more. The CDR3 DNA sequence: TGTGCCAGCAGCTTATTCTCTTGGGGGGACACTGAAGCTTTCTTT. It specifies CASSLFSWGDTEAFF. This chain uses TRBV7-8 with TRBJ1-1; weak D call: TRBD1 (5 bases). Deletions cut 2 bases from V and 3 bases from J, with 13 bases between. CDR3 length equals 15 residues. CDR1 and CDR2 from the germline V gene are SGHVS and FQNEAQ.

In this sample, this clonotype turned up a few times. This sequence may be a read error, since a much larger clone differs from it by one base. Because it lacks the conserved phenylalanine or tryptophan at the end, this CDR3 is likely a read error. This chain joins TRBV12-3 or TRBV12-4 and TRBJ1-6; unclear D gene. The CDR3 covers 15 residues. The V and J ends lost 7 bases and 10 bases respectively, with 20 bases between them. The CDR3 sequence is CASTIASGGRSPLHC. CDR3 in DNA: TGTGCCAGCACCATCGCAAGTGGAGGGAGGTCACCCCTCCACTGT.

Ten or more counts support this clonotype. The chain couples TRBV10-3 to TRBJ1-2; D is unresolved. The CDR3 loop spans 15 amino acids. CDR1 and CDR2 from the germline V gene are ENHRY and SYGVKD. Trimming stripped 6 bases from V and 1 base from J, with 15 bases between. DNA for the CDR3: TGTGCCATCAGATTGGTCGAACGGTTTAACTATGGCTACACCTTC. Its translation: CAIRLVERFNYGYTF.